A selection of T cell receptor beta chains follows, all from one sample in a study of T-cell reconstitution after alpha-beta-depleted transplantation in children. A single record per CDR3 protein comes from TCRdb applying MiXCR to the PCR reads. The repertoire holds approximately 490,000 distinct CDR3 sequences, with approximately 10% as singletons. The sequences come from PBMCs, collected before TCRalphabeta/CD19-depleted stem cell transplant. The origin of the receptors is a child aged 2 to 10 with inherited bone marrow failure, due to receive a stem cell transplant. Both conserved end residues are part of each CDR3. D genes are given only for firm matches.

cdr3_aa: CASSLDGGFSTDTQYF
d_call: .
v_call: TRBV5-1
j_call: TRBJ2-3

cdr3_aa: CASTPGRHIPNYGYTF
d_call: .
v_call: TRBV12-3/TRBV12-4
j_call: TRBJ1-2

cdr3_aa: CASRTAPWSDTQYF
d_call: .
v_call: TRBV7-2
j_call: TRBJ2-3

cdr3_aa: CASRPAGVVNEQFF
d_call: TRBD2
v_call: TRBV7-2
j_call: TRBJ2-1

cdr3_aa: CAISRDARYEQYF
d_call: .
v_call: TRBV10-3
j_call: TRBJ2-7

cdr3_aa: CSARDPGVVASRQETQYF
d_call: .
v_call: TRBV20-1
j_call: TRBJ2-5

cdr3_aa: CASSLRYLSTEAFF
d_call: .
v_call: TRBV7-2
j_call: TRBJ1-1

cdr3_aa: CASSLRGEQFF
d_call: .
v_call: TRBV12-3/TRBV12-4
j_call: TRBJ2-1

cdr3_aa: CSASGLDYEQYF
d_call: .
v_call: TRBV20-1
j_call: TRBJ2-7

cdr3_aa: CAVRRDRAYNEQFF
d_call: TRBD1
v_call: TRBV28
j_call: TRBJ2-1

cdr3_aa: CASSLSQGVGEAFF
d_call: TRBD1
v_call: TRBV28
j_call: TRBJ1-1

cdr3_aa: CSARDLRGTEAFF
d_call: .
v_call: TRBV20-1
j_call: TRBJ1-1

cdr3_aa: CASSRGQGAWDEQYF
d_call: TRBD1
v_call: TRBV3-1
j_call: TRBJ2-7

cdr3_aa: CASSLGQGVESYEQYF
d_call: TRBD1
v_call: TRBV7-2
j_call: TRBJ2-7

cdr3_aa: CASSESGTSWDEQFF
d_call: TRBD2
v_call: TRBV10-1
j_call: TRBJ2-1

cdr3_aa: CASSLSRQGANYGYTF
d_call: TRBD1
v_call: TRBV27
j_call: TRBJ1-2

cdr3_aa: CATSRGQGADGYTF
d_call: TRBD1
v_call: TRBV15
j_call: TRBJ1-2

cdr3_aa: CASSFRFADTQYF
d_call: .
v_call: TRBV7-2
j_call: TRBJ2-3

cdr3_aa: CASSLLAGHVEFF
d_call: TRBD2
v_call: TRBV7-9
j_call: TRBJ2-1

cdr3_aa: CASSHTSGRQETQYF
d_call: TRBD2
v_call: TRBV7-9
j_call: TRBJ2-5

cdr3_aa: CASSPHPLGRVSLYQPQHF
d_call: .
v_call: TRBV12-3/TRBV12-4
j_call: TRBJ1-5

cdr3_aa: CASSFRTGVHEQYF
d_call: TRBD1
v_call: TRBV28
j_call: TRBJ2-7

cdr3_aa: CSADPGTGSYEQYF
d_call: TRBD1
v_call: TRBV20-1
j_call: TRBJ2-7

cdr3_aa: CSVVLGQQTQYF
d_call: TRBD1
v_call: TRBV29-1
j_call: TRBJ2-5

cdr3_aa: CASSFLFGTSGEQFF
d_call: TRBD2
v_call: TRBV12-3/TRBV12-4
j_call: TRBJ2-1

cdr3_aa: CASSLVIAGNEQFF
d_call: TRBD2
v_call: TRBV5-1
j_call: TRBJ2-1

cdr3_aa: CAWSDGTGGGYTF
d_call: TRBD1
v_call: TRBV30
j_call: TRBJ1-2

cdr3_aa: CASSLSASGSYEQFF
d_call: TRBD2
v_call: TRBV27
j_call: TRBJ2-1

cdr3_aa: CSARDRKQETQYF
d_call: .
v_call: TRBV20-1
j_call: TRBJ2-5

cdr3_aa: CASSLGQGAVGYIQYF
d_call: TRBD1
v_call: TRBV5-6
j_call: TRBJ2-4

cdr3_aa: CASSQDKGRVGELFF
d_call: .
v_call: TRBV4-3
j_call: TRBJ2-2

cdr3_aa: CASSLNRNEQFF
d_call: .
v_call: TRBV7-9
j_call: TRBJ2-1

cdr3_aa: CASSSTTGGDYGYTF
d_call: .
v_call: TRBV11-2
j_call: TRBJ1-2

cdr3_aa: CSARNPRADQETQYF
d_call: .
v_call: TRBV20-1
j_call: TRBJ2-5

cdr3_aa: CASSLEGVSYNEQFF
d_call: .
v_call: TRBV5-1
j_call: TRBJ2-1

cdr3_aa: CASSYLSWDRAEQYF
d_call: TRBD1
v_call: TRBV6-5
j_call: TRBJ2-7

cdr3_aa: CATSRDRGIFGTEAFF
d_call: .
v_call: TRBV15
j_call: TRBJ1-1

cdr3_aa: CASQKTSGSQYNEQFF
d_call: TRBD2
v_call: TRBV27
j_call: TRBJ2-1

cdr3_aa: CSVEADSPWMTYEQYF
d_call: .
v_call: TRBV29-1
j_call: TRBJ2-7

cdr3_aa: CAISAAGSNTEAFF
d_call: .
v_call: TRBV10-3
j_call: TRBJ1-1

cdr3_aa: CASSRGAGSDNEQFF
d_call: .
v_call: TRBV7-8
j_call: TRBJ2-1

cdr3_aa: CASTIDRGLEGYTF
d_call: TRBD1
v_call: TRBV6-5
j_call: TRBJ1-2

cdr3_aa: CASSQLWTPSSYNEQFF
d_call: .
v_call: TRBV5-1
j_call: TRBJ2-1

cdr3_aa: CASSLVSVSSYNEQFF
d_call: .
v_call: TRBV5-1
j_call: TRBJ2-1

cdr3_aa: CASSVDGQGYGYTF
d_call: TRBD1
v_call: TRBV9
j_call: TRBJ1-2

cdr3_aa: CSVTGTAAYEQYF
d_call: .
v_call: TRBV29-1
j_call: TRBJ2-7

cdr3_aa: CASSPGSPEQYF
d_call: .
v_call: TRBV6-2/TRBV6-3
j_call: TRBJ2-7

cdr3_aa: CASSSFPGKPQHF
d_call: .
v_call: TRBV12-3/TRBV12-4
j_call: TRBJ1-5

cdr3_aa: CASSSLAGGDNEQFF
d_call: TRBD2
v_call: TRBV2
j_call: TRBJ2-1

cdr3_aa: CAWSVRPGVGYTF
d_call: .
v_call: TRBV30
j_call: TRBJ1-2

cdr3_aa: CASSPRQDANQPQHF
d_call: .
v_call: TRBV18
j_call: TRBJ1-5

cdr3_aa: CASRGTGVIQPQHF
d_call: TRBD1
v_call: TRBV12-3/TRBV12-4
j_call: TRBJ1-5

cdr3_aa: CASSLTGWADTQYF
d_call: .
v_call: TRBV7-2
j_call: TRBJ2-3

cdr3_aa: CASSLEPRSSGANVLTF
d_call: .
v_call: TRBV11-3
j_call: TRBJ2-6

cdr3_aa: CASSTRGADTQYF
d_call: .
v_call: TRBV7-9
j_call: TRBJ2-3

cdr3_aa: CANDDGSYNEQFF
d_call: .
v_call: TRBV7-9
j_call: TRBJ2-1

cdr3_aa: CASSRTGTGIYEQYF
d_call: TRBD1
v_call: TRBV4-3
j_call: TRBJ2-7

cdr3_aa: CASSPGMRETQYF
d_call: .
v_call: TRBV18
j_call: TRBJ2-5

cdr3_aa: CAITRKIDSYGEQYF
d_call: .
v_call: TRBV6-2/TRBV6-3
j_call: TRBJ2-7